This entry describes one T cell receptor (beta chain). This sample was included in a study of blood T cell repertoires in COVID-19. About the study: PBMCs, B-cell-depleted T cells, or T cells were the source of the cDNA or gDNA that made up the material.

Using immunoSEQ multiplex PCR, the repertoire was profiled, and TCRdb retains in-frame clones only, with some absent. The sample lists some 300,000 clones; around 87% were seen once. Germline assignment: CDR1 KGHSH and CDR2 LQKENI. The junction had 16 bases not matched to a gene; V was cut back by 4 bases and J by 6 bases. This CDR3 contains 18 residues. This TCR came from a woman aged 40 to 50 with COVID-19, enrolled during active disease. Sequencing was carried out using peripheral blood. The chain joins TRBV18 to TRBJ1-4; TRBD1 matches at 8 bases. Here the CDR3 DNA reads TGTGCCAGCTCACGGACAGGGAGAACTAGGATGGGTGATGAAAAACTGTTTTTT. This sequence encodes CASSRTGRTRMGDEKLFF.